This T cell receptor (beta chain) was identified in a study of cytomegalovirus exposure and HLA in healthy donors. Primers for the PCR totalled 60 Vbeta and 13 Jbeta. Sequencing used immunoSEQ multiplex PCR; TCRdb keeps in-frame clones, though not all of them. The listing contains tens of thousands of clones. With V trimmed by 3 bases and J by 4 bases, 8 bases remained unmatched. Germline V lookup: CDR1 LGHNA, CDR2 YNFKEQ. The CDR3 is 16 residues long. The sequence derives from a woman younger than 45 in good health and CMV-seropositive. The source material was PBMCs. The V gene is TRBV4-2, the J gene TRBJ2-5; TRBD2 agrees at 10 bases. The CDR3 DNA reads TGTGCCAGCAGCCAGAGCCCTAGCGGGAGCCGAGAGACCCAGTACTTC. Encoded protein: CASSQSPSGSRETQYF.